The rows below give T cell receptor beta chains drawn from one sample of a study of blood T cell repertoires in COVID-19. Sequencing used immunoSEQ multiplex PCR; TCRdb keeps in-frame clones, though not all of them. Of 280,000 or so clones in the sample, around 85% were seen once. Sequencing was done on a sample of PBMCs or T cells enriched from blood (not recorded which). These receptor sequences come from a man younger than 40 who had recovered from COVID-19. Both conserved end residues are part of each CDR3. The order of the fields is CDR3 DNA, CDR3 protein, V gene, D gene, J gene, clone size. The D gene is left open where the match is weak. Rows give clone size only sometimes, using once, few, many, or a class for an expanded clone.

DNA: TGTGCCAGCAGCTTAAATCCCGCCGGGGGTTCCGCGGTAACCGCTGAAGCTTTCTTT
CDR3: CASSLNPAGGSAVTAEAFF
V: TRBV7-3
D: -
J: TRBJ1-1
size: -

DNA: TGTGCCAGCTCACCGTTTACCGGGGGGACAGGGGATGAAAAACTGTTTTTT
CDR3: CASSPFTGGTGDEKLFF
V: TRBV18
D: TRBD1
J: TRBJ1-4
size: -

DNA: TGCGCCAGCAGCCTGGAACCGGGACAGGGAGGCTACAATGAGCAGTTCTTC
CDR3: CASSLEPGQGGYNEQFF
V: TRBV5-1
D: TRBD1
J: TRBJ2-1
size: -

DNA: TGTGCCAGCAGCTTGGTTCGGAACACTGAAGCTTTCTTT
CDR3: CASSLVRNTEAFF
V: TRBV5-5
D: -
J: TRBJ1-1
size: -

DNA: TGTGCCAGCAGCTTACGGAACTATGGCTACACCTTC
CDR3: CASSLRNYGYTF
V: TRBV7-2
D: -
J: TRBJ1-2
size: -

DNA: TGTGCCAGCCAGGTCGACCAGCCGTCGCTCGAGCAGTACTTC
CDR3: CASQVDQPSLEQYF
V: TRBV6-5
D: -
J: TRBJ2-7
size: -

DNA: TGCGCCAGCAGCCAAGATCGTGCCCCAAAGCCCTATGGCTACACCTTC
CDR3: CASSQDRAPKPYGYTF
V: TRBV4-1
D: -
J: TRBJ1-2
size: -

DNA: TGTGCCAGACAGGGGGGGCTTGGCTACACCTTC
CDR3: CARQGGLGYTF
V: TRBV27
D: TRBD1
J: TRBJ1-2
size: -

DNA: TGTGCCATCAGATCTCCCGGAGAAGAAAAACTGTTTTTT
CDR3: CAIRSPGEEKLFF
V: TRBV10-3
D: -
J: TRBJ1-4
size: -

DNA: TGTGCCAGCAGGTTAAATACCGGGACTGGCACAGATACGCAGTATTTT
CDR3: CASRLNTGTGTDTQYF
V: TRBV5-6
D: -
J: TRBJ2-3
size: once

DNA: TGCGCCAGCAGCTTAGGACAGGTAGCTAATGAAAAACTGTTTTTT
CDR3: CASSLGQVANEKLFF
V: TRBV5-1
D: TRBD1
J: TRBJ1-4
size: few

DNA: TGCGCCAGCAGCTTGGCGTCAACCGGAGGGGATACGCAGTATTTT
CDR3: CASSLASTGGDTQYF
V: TRBV5-1
D: -
J: TRBJ2-3
size: -

DNA: TGTGCCAGCAGCCGACTAGCGGGGGGACTTTCCTACAATGAGCAGTTCTTC
CDR3: CASSRLAGGLSYNEQFF
V: TRBV5-4
D: TRBD2
J: TRBJ2-1
size: -

DNA: TGTGCCAGCAGCGAGGGAGCCCGTAGCAATCAGCCCCAGCATTTT
CDR3: CASSEGARSNQPQHF
V: TRBV9
D: -
J: TRBJ1-5
size: -

DNA: TGTGCCAGCAGTCCCCTAAGATGGTCCTACGAGCAGTACTTC
CDR3: CASSPLRWSYEQYF
V: TRBV7-8
D: -
J: TRBJ2-7
size: -

DNA: TGTGCCAGCAGTGAATCTCTAGCGGGCAACAATGAGCAGTTCTTC
CDR3: CASSESLAGNNEQFF
V: TRBV6-4
D: TRBD2
J: TRBJ2-1
size: few

DNA: TGTGCCAGCAGCTCCGGCGGGAGGGATACGCAGTATTTT
CDR3: CASSSGGRDTQYF
V: TRBV7-2
D: TRBD2
J: TRBJ2-3
size: -

DNA: TGTGCCAGCAGCTTGGATTGGGGGGACCAGCCCCAGCATTTT
CDR3: CASSLDWGDQPQHF
V: TRBV5-5
D: -
J: TRBJ1-5
size: -

DNA: TGTGCCAGCAGCCAAGACCAAGAGCCTATTATCAATCAGCCCCAGCATTTT
CDR3: CASSQDQEPIINQPQHF
V: TRBV4-2
D: -
J: TRBJ1-5
size: once

DNA: TGTGCCAGCTCCCCGGTGGGGACAGGGTCCGACGAGCAGTACTTC
CDR3: CASSPVGTGSDEQYF
V: TRBV18
D: TRBD1
J: TRBJ2-7
size: -

DNA: TGTGCCAGCAGCTTGACAGGGAAGACCGCTGAAGCTTTCTTT
CDR3: CASSLTGKTAEAFF
V: TRBV7-9
D: TRBD1
J: TRBJ1-1
size: -

DNA: TGTGCCTGGAGTGGGACAGGACAGCCCCAGCATTTT
CDR3: CAWSGTGQPQHF
V: TRBV30
D: TRBD1
J: TRBJ1-5
size: -

DNA: TGTGCTAGTGGAGTTCGGGGGGCCTCAGTTTTGAGGAACTATGGCTACACCTTC
CDR3: CASGVRGASVLRNYGYTF
V: TRBV12-5
D: -
J: TRBJ1-2
size: -

DNA: TGTGCCAGCAGCTTTCGAGCAGATACGCAGTATTTT
CDR3: CASSFRADTQYF
V: TRBV7-9
D: -
J: TRBJ2-3
size: -

DNA: TGTGCCAGCAGACGCTACAGCTCCTACAATGAGCAGTTCTTC
CDR3: CASRRYSSYNEQFF
V: TRBV6-4
D: -
J: TRBJ2-1
size: -

DNA: TGTGCCAGCAGCTTAGCGACGGGGGGTACGCAGTATTTT
CDR3: CASSLATGGTQYF
V: TRBV11-3
D: TRBD2
J: TRBJ2-3
size: -

DNA: TGTGCCAGCAGCTTGGGGGTGACCGGGACAGGGCGCTATGGCTACACCTTC
CDR3: CASSLGVTGTGRYGYTF
V: TRBV5-5
D: TRBD1
J: TRBJ1-2
size: -

DNA: TGTGCCAGCAGCTATATTCTAGCGGGGGGGGCAGATGAGCAGTTCTTC
CDR3: CASSYILAGGADEQFF
V: TRBV2
D: TRBD2
J: TRBJ2-1
size: -

DNA: TGTGCCAGTACCACTACCTTTGACAGGGGCGGTGGGCCCCAGCATTTT
CDR3: CASTTTFDRGGGPQHF
V: TRBV19
D: TRBD1
J: TRBJ1-5
size: -

DNA: TGTGCCAGCAGCTTAAGCGAGATGGCAGAGCTGTTTTTT
CDR3: CASSLSEMAELFF
V: TRBV7-8
D: -
J: TRBJ2-2
size: -

DNA: TGTGCCAGCAGCTTAGCGCGGACTTCCTACGAGCAGTACTTC
CDR3: CASSLARTSYEQYF
V: TRBV7-9
D: -
J: TRBJ2-7
size: -

DNA: TGTGCCAGCAGTGTGGAGGGTGGGAATGGCTACACCTTC
CDR3: CASSVEGGNGYTF
V: TRBV2
D: -
J: TRBJ1-2
size: -

DNA: TGCAGCCCAAACAAGGGGGATGGCTACACCTTC
CDR3: CSPNKGDGYTF
V: TRBV20-1
D: -
J: TRBJ1-2
size: -

DNA: TGTGCCAGCAGGAACGGACATTTCGCCACTGAAGCTTTCTTT
CDR3: CASRNGHFATEAFF
V: TRBV7-2
D: -
J: TRBJ1-1
size: -

DNA: TGTGCCAGCAGCTTAACCTCAGGGTCCCGCGGCTACACCTTC
CDR3: CASSLTSGSRGYTF
V: TRBV11-2
D: -
J: TRBJ1-2
size: -

DNA: TGTGCCAGCAGCTTAGGGCAGGAAGGTCCAACTCAGCCCCAGCATTTT
CDR3: CASSLGQEGPTQPQHF
V: TRBV7-8
D: -
J: TRBJ1-5
size: -

DNA: TGTGCCAGCAGCGTCGGGACAACTCAAGAGACCCAGTACTTC
CDR3: CASSVGTTQETQYF
V: TRBV9
D: -
J: TRBJ2-5
size: -

DNA: TGTGCCAGTAGTATAGATCGGGGAGCCTCGGGAGGCTACACCTTC
CDR3: CASSIDRGASGGYTF
V: TRBV19
D: -
J: TRBJ1-2
size: -

DNA: TGTGCCAGCAGCTCCCTTTTGCGATACACTGAAGCTTTCTTT
CDR3: CASSSLLRYTEAFF
V: TRBV13
D: -
J: TRBJ1-1
size: -

DNA: TGTGCCAGCAGTTTACCCAATACAGGGAGATCACCCCTCCACTTT
CDR3: CASSLPNTGRSPLHF
V: TRBV28
D: -
J: TRBJ1-6
size: -

DNA: TGTGCCAGCAGCCGGACTAGCGGGGGGGGAGAGACCCAGTACTTC
CDR3: CASSRTSGGGETQYF
V: TRBV3-1/TRBV3-2
D: TRBD2
J: TRBJ2-5
size: -

DNA: TGTGCCAGTATGGCGGGGGATACAGATACGCAGTATTTT
CDR3: CASMAGDTDTQYF
V: TRBV19
D: TRBD2
J: TRBJ2-3
size: -

DNA: TGCAGCGTTGAAGTCGACAGTTCTGGAAACACCATATATTTT
CDR3: CSVEVDSSGNTIYF
V: TRBV29-1
D: -
J: TRBJ1-3
size: few

DNA: TGTGCCAGTAGTTTCGGGATCGGGAATGAAAAACTGTTTTTT
CDR3: CASSFGIGNEKLFF
V: TRBV19
D: -
J: TRBJ1-4
size: -

DNA: TGTGCCACCAGTGATACCCGTACAGGGGAAGCGACGGCCGGGGAGCTGTTTTTT
CDR3: CATSDTRTGEATAGELFF
V: TRBV24-1
D: TRBD1
J: TRBJ2-2
size: -

DNA: TGCGCCAGCAGCCAAGATGCGGCGGGGGCCTACGAGCAGTACTTC
CDR3: CASSQDAAGAYEQYF
V: TRBV4-3
D: TRBD2
J: TRBJ2-7
size: -

DNA: TGTGCCATCAGTGAGTACGGCGGGGGCGCATCCGAGCAGTACTTC
CDR3: CAISEYGGGASEQYF
V: TRBV10-3
D: -
J: TRBJ2-7
size: -

DNA: TGTGCCATCGGCACTAGCGGGGGGGGAAACGAGCAGTACTTC
CDR3: CAIGTSGGGNEQYF
V: TRBV10-3
D: TRBD2
J: TRBJ2-7
size: -

DNA: TGTGCCAGCAGCCCCAGAGGGGGCCCCTTCTCTGGCTACACCTTC
CDR3: CASSPRGGPFSGYTF
V: TRBV3-1/TRBV3-2
D: TRBD1
J: TRBJ1-2
size: -